The present entry profiles one T cell receptor (beta chain) with its context. The target antigen is unknown. This sample stems from a study of T cell responses to AZD1222 COVID-19 vaccine. Study summary: Researchers grouped second doses given at about 4 or about 12 weeks into one pool.

Germline trimming cut 3 bases from V and 4 bases from J; bases unmatched to any gene: 7. This CDR3 comprises 15 residues. The germline gives CDR1 DFQATT, CDR2 SNEGSKA (reference sequence). Study conclusions and caveats: Spike-specific TCR depth and breadth grew after two AZD1222 doses. Most donors were white British and more were female, and clonal diversity was possibly underestimated. At study baseline, merely five or six AZD1222 recipients were seropositive.

Data came from immunoSEQ multiplex PCR; TCRdb stores just in-frame clones and leaves some out. The table includes about 100,000 clones, around 84% detected once. The clonotype was recovered from an adult in good health. This chain connects TRBV20-1 to TRBJ2-3, with 10 positions matching TRBD2. The sequencing here drew on peripheral blood, taken on day 0 of AZD1222 vaccination. CDR3 sequence (DNA): TGCAGTGCTAGTGAAAGCGGGGGGGGCTCAGATACGCAGTATTTT. Encoded protein: CSASESGGGSDTQYF.